Presented here are 7 T cell receptor beta chains from one specimen sequenced in a study of OX40 agonist ivuxolimab in advanced cancers. Profiled with immunoSEQ multiplex PCR; TCRdb holds only in-frame clones, not every one. The data hold roughly 68,000 clones, with approximately 80% observed a single time. Source: CD4+ or CD8+ T cells sorted from blood, taken in a trial of the OX40 agonist ivuxolimab. The receptors come from an adult with an advanced solid tumor such as melanoma, head and neck, liver or kidney cancer.

In its sample, this clone was seen a few times. The V and J genes are TRBV2 and TRBJ1-1; 8 bases fit TRBD1. V dropped 7 bases and J dropped 3; count of bases not matched to a gene: 10. Germline V lookup: CDR1 SNHLY, CDR2 FYNNEI. CDR3 length: 15 amino acids. The CDR3 sequence: CASTTDRVLDTEAFF. DNA for the CDR3: TGTGCCAGCACTACGGACAGGGTTTTGGACACTGAAGCTTTCTTT.

The chain uses TRBV28 and TRBJ2-7; weak D call: TRBD1 (5 bases). The CDR3 sequence is 13 residues long. V lost 6 bases, J lost 3 bases, and 12 bases lay in between. Germline V gene sequence: CDR1 MDHEN, CDR2 SYDVKM. The CDR3 loop is CASRSPTVYEQYF. In DNA form, the CDR3 reads TGTGCCAGCAGATCCCCGACAGTCTACGAGCAGTACTTC.

At least ten counts were recorded for this clone. A read error may account for a junction end that differs from germline. The rearrangement uses TRBV6-6 and TRBJ2-1; a possible D gene is TRBD2 (5 bases). The CDR3 loop spans 13 amino acids. CDR1 is MNHNY and CDR2 is SVGAGI in the germline V gene (reference sequence). CDR3 residues: CASKGGSGSEPFF. The CDR3 DNA is TGTGCCAGCAAGGGTGGAAGCGGATCCGAGCCGTTCTTC.

This chain links TRBV14 with TRBJ1-1; maybe TRBD1 (5 bases). V lost 0 bases and J 5 bases, leaving 10 bases between the germline ends. Germline assignment: CDR1 SGHDN and CDR2 FVKESK. The CDR3 has 14 amino acids. CDR3 bases: TGTGCCAGCAGCCAAGAGGTCAGGACAACTGAAGCTTTCTTT. It encodes CASSQEVRTTEAFF.

The chain has TRBV2 and TRBJ2-3; the match to TRBD1 covers 8 bases. Germline CDR1 and CDR2: SNHLY and FYNNEI. The J segment lost 4 bases and the V segment lost 6 bases, leaving 12 bases of the junction unmatched. This CDR3 spans 16 amino acids. The CDR3 DNA sequence: TGTGCCAGCAGAAGAACAGGGGGGTTATTCCCAGATACGCAGTATTTT. Amino acids: CASRRTGGLFPDTQYF. Combining the CDR3 with reference TRBV2 and TRBJ2-3 gives the whole variable domain EPEVTQTPSHQVTQMGQEVILRCVPISNHLYFYWYRQILGQKVEFLVSFYNNEISEKSEIFDDQFSVERPDGSNFTLKIRSTKLEDSAMYFCASRRTGGLFPDTQYFGPGTRLTVL.

The V gene is TRBV5-4, the J gene TRBJ2-5; tentative D call: TRBD1 (6 bases). This CDR3 contains 16 residues. Germline values: CDR1 SGHNT, CDR2 YYREEE (reference sequence). The germline V and J ends were trimmed by 5 bases and 7 bases, with 24 bases remaining between them. CDR3: CASSSRAGTLPGTQYF. CDR3 DNA: TGTGCCAGCAGTTCAAGGGCCGGGACACTCCCCGGGACCCAGTACTTC.

The genes are TRBV29-1 and TRBJ2-7, with 10 bases that match TRBD1. The V gene's germline CDR1 is SQVTM and CDR2 ANQGSEA. J gave up 4 bases and V 7 bases, and 13 bases lay outside the gene matches. CDR3 length: 15 amino acids. CDR3 amino acids: CSATNGQGGVYEQYF. The CDR3 bases are TGCAGCGCAACCAACGGACAGGGGGGGGTATACGAGCAGTACTTC.